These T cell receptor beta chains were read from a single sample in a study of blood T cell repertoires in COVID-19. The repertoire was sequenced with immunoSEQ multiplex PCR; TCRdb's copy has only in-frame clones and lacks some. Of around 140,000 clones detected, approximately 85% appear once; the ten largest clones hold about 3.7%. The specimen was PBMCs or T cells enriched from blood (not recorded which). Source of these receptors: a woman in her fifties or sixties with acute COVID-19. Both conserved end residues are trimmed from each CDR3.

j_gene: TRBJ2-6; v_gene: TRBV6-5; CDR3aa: ASPGPGANVLT
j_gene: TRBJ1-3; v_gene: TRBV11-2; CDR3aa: ASSLGWQGSGNTIY
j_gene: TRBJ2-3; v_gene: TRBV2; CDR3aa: ASRRGLAGGYTDTQY
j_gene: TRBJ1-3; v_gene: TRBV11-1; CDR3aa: ASSARDSSGNTIY
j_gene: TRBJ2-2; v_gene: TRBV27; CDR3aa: ASSLITSGRSSGELF
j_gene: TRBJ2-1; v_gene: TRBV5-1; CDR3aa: ASSLGGLAGVNEQF
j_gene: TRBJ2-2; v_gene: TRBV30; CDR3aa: AWSLGTGAQGELF
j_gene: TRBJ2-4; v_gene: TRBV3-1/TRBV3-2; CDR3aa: ASSRRDRGAKNIQY
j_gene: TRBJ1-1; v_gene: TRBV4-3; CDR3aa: ASSRLDRLGTEAF
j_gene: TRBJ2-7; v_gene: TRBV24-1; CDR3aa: ATSDPGTGAYEQY
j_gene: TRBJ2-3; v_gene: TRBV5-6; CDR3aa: ASSLRGVSSTDTQY
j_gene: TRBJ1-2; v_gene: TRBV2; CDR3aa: ASSGPQGRGGYT
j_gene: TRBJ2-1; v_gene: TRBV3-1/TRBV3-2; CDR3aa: ASSQGYGTGNEQF
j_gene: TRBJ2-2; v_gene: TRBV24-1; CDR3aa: ATSDRQGKGGELF
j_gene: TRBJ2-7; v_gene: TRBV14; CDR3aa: ASRVAGRTEQY
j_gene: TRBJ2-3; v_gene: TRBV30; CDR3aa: AWSAGTGTDTQY
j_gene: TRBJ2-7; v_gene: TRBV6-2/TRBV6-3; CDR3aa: ASSWSGGSYEQY
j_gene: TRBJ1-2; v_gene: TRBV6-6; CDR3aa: ASSFRDWSRGYT
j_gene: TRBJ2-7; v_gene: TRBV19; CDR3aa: ASSIEGRAGSEQY
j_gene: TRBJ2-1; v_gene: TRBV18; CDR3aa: ASSPVLAGEQF
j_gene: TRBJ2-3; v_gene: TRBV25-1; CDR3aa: ASRSVLPSASQY
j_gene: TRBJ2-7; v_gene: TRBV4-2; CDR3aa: ASSQDRGGAMISYEQY
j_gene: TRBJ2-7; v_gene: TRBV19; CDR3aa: ASSLQDRDEQY
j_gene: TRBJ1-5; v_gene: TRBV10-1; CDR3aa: ATSCQPQH
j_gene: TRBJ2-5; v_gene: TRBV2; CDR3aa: ASSEALPSGNWGETQY
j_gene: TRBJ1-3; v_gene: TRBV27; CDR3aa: ASSLRSAGNTIY
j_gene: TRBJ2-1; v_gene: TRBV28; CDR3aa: ATETGGLIEQF
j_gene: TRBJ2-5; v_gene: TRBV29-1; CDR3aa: SVGGSSGRASETQY
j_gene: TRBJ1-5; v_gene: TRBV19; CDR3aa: ASSIARDNQPQH
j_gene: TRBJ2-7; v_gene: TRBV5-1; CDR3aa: ASSLSAGGSYEQY
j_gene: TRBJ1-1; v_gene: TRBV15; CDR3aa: ATSPRQLNTEAF
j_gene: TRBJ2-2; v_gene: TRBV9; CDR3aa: ASSGGLADTGELF
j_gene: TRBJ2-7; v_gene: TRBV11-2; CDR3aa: ASSLVGTGGDEQY
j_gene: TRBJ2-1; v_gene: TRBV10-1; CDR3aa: ASSELGLAGLQSGYNEQF
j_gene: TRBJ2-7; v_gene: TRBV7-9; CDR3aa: ASSLSGVGTYEQY
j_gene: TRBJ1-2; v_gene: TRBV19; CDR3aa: ASTKQALGGYT
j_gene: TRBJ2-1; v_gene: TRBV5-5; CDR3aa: ASSLGAGRGRVYNEQF
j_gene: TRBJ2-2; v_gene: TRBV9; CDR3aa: ASSVSTGSPGELF
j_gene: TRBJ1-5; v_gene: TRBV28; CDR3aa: ASSFGTGGNQPQH
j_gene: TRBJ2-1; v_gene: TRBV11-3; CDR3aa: ASSISGGLQF
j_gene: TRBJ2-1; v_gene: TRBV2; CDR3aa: ASSPGTSGRGAYNEQF